The 14 T cell receptor beta chains presented below share a single source sample, sequenced in a study of blood T cell repertoires in COVID-19. Measured with immunoSEQ multiplex PCR; TCRdb has only the in-frame clones, and not every one. The sample lists about 400,000 clones, just under 90% occurring once. The specimen was PBMCs or T cells enriched from blood (not recorded which). The receptors shown here come from a woman in her thirties who had recovered from COVID-19.

J is TRBJ1-3 and V is TRBV6-5; D unresolved. CDR1 and CDR2 (germline): MNHEY, SVGAGI. The V end was cut by 5 bases, the J end by 5 bases, with 13 bases between. The CDR3 spans 14 residues. CDR3 in DNA: TGTGCCAGCAGTCCTGACACCTATAGAAACACCATATATTTT. Protein: CASSPDTYRNTIYF.

The chain recombines TRBV11-2 with TRBJ2-4; perhaps TRBD2 as D (5 bases). CDR3 length: 17 amino acids. V dropped 2 bases and J dropped 1 base, with 15 bases sitting between them. Germline-derived CDR1 and CDR2 are SGHAT and FQNNGV. CDR3 residues: CASSLSTRRGAKNIQYF. The CDR3 nucleotides are TGTGCCAGCAGCTTATCAACGCGTAGAGGGGCCAAAAACATTCAGTACTTC.

This chain connects TRBV28 to TRBJ2-7, with D possibly matching TRBD2 (5 bases). This CDR3 contains 15 residues. Germline V gene data show CDR1 as MDHEN and CDR2 as SYDVKM. V was trimmed by 6 bases and J by 0 bases, leaving 15 bases between them. Here the CDR3 DNA reads TGTGCCAGCAGCTTGGGAGAGGCGAGCTCCTACGAGCAGTACTTC. Translation gives CASSLGEASSYEQYF.

CDR3 region: CASSFRDWENNEQFF. The CDR3 DNA reads as TGTGCCAGCAGCTTTCGGGACTGGGAAAACAATGAGCAGTTCTTC. The chain uses TRBV5-4 and TRBJ2-1, with a weak D call TRBD2 (6 bases). The germline V and J ends were trimmed by 2 bases and 5 bases, with 14 bases remaining between them. The CDR3 has 15 amino acids. CDR1 and CDR2 from the germline V gene are SGHNT and YYREEE (reference sequence). Filled out from reference TRBV5-4 and TRBJ2-1, the complete variable domain reads ETGVTQSPTHLIKTRGQQVTLRCSSQSGHNTVSWYQQALGQGPQFIFQYYREEENGRGNFPPRFSGLQFPNYSSELNVNALELDDSALYLCASSFRDWENNEQFFGPGTRLTVL.

This clone was detected a few times. V and J are TRBV7-2 and TRBJ2-2; 7 positions agree with TRBD1. Looked up from germline, CDR1 is SGHTA and CDR2 is FQGNSA. CDR3 length: 14 residues. V shed 5 bases, J shed 6 bases, and the junction held 6 bases outside the gene matches. CDR3: CASSRDSAAGELFF. The CDR3 nucleotides read TGTGCCAGCAGCCGGGACAGTGCGGCCGGGGAGCTGTTTTTT.

J is TRBJ1-2 and V is TRBV6-5; D call uncertain. The CDR3 loop spans 10 amino acids. Germline-derived CDR1 and CDR2 are MNHEY and SVGAGI. V lost 6 bases and J 8 bases, leaving 7 bases between the germline ends. The CDR3, as DNA: TGTGCCAGCAGCGCGGGGGGCTACACCTTC. Amino acids: CASSAGGYTF.

V gene TRBV19 combines with J gene TRBJ1-5, with D uncertain. V was cut by 6 bases and J by 1 base, with 10 bases left in between. This CDR3 comprises 14 residues. CDR1 LNHDA and CDR2 SQIVND come from the germline V gene (reference sequence). Here the CDR3 reads CASSITDSNQPQHF. The DNA of the CDR3 is TGTGCCAGTAGCATAACAGACAGCAATCAGCCCCAGCATTTT.

The V and J genes are TRBV2 and TRBJ1-1; the D gene is possibly TRBD1 (5 bases). V was shortened by 5 bases and J by 1 base, with 11 bases between the two germline ends. Germline CDR1 is SNHLY and CDR2 is FYNNEI. This CDR3 has 14 residues. CDR3 residues: CASSLRRGNTEAFF. The CDR3 bases are TGTGCCAGCAGTCTACGAAGGGGGAACACTGAAGCTTTCTTT.

The chain combines TRBV3-1 (or the pseudogene TRBV3-2) with TRBJ2-3, with 8 bases that match TRBD2. The CDR3 covers 14 residues. The junction had 4 bases not matched to a gene; V was cut back by 8 bases and J by 0 bases. CDR1 LGHDT and CDR2 YNNKEL come from the germline V gene (reference sequence). The CDR3 nucleotides are TGTGCCAGCCAAACTAGCGGAAGCACAGATACGCAGTATTTT. This encodes CASQTSGSTDTQYF.

A word on this clone: The junction does not match germline at one end; this may be a read error. V usage is TRBV2 and J usage is TRBJ1-2; 8 nucleotides align to TRBD1. The CDR3 is made up of 14 amino acids. Germline values: CDR1 SNHLY, CDR2 FYNNEI. DNA for the CDR3: TGTGCCAGCAGGGAAGGACAGGGCCCCTATGGCTACACCTTC. It codes for CASREGQGPYGYTF.

In this sample, this clone turned up a few times. Here the CDR3 DNA reads TGTGCCAGTAGTGCTATAGCGGGAGCTCTCAACGAGCAGTACTTC. Protein: CASSAIAGALNEQYF. V usage is TRBV19 and J usage is TRBJ2-7, with TRBD2 matching 9 bases. The CDR3 length is 15 residues. Germline CDR1 reads LNHDA; CDR2 reads SQIVND (reference sequence). Trimming at V came to 5 bases and at J to 5 bases, leaving 10 bases not matched to a gene.

The rearrangement links TRBV2 to TRBJ1-4; 8 bases map to TRBD1. Germline assignment: CDR1 SNHLY and CDR2 FYNNEI. The length of the CDR3 is 14 residues. V was pared by 7 bases and J by 5 bases, with 6 bases of the junction left unmatched. This chain's CDR3 is CASTSDRVNEKLFF. The DNA for the CDR3 is TGTGCCAGCACTTCGGACAGGGTAAATGAAAAACTGTTTTTT.

V and J are TRBV12-5 and TRBJ2-1; 12 bases map to TRBD2. V lost 5 bases to trimming and J lost 4 bases; unmatched junction nucleotides: 6. This CDR3 has 16 residues. Germline values: CDR1 LGHNT, CDR2 FRNRAP. DNA of the CDR3: TGTGCTAGTGGTCGGACTAGCGGGGTAGAGTACAATGAGCAGTTCTTC. It translates to CASGRTSGVEYNEQFF.

V gene TRBV6-5 combines with J gene TRBJ2-7; D gene ambiguous. The CDR3 spans 14 residues. V was pared by 2 bases and J by 0 bases, with 8 bases between. Per germline, CDR1 MNHEY and CDR2 SVGAGI. CDR3 region: CASSYPVSSYEQYF. CDR3 bases: TGTGCCAGCAGTTACCCGGTAAGCTCCTACGAGCAGTACTTC.